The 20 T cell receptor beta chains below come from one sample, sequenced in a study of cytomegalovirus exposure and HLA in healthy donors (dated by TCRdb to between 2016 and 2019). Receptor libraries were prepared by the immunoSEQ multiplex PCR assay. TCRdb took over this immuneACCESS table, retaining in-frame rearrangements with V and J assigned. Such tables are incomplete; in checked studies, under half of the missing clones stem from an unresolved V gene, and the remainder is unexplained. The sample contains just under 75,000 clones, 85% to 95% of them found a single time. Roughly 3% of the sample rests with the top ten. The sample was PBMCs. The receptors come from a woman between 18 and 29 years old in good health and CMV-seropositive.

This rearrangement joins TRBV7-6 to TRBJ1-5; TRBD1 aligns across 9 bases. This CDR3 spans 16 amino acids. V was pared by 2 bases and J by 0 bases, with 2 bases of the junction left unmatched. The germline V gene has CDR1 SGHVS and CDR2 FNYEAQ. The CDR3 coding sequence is TGTGCCAGCAGCTTAAGGACAGGGGTTAGCAATCAGCCCCAGCATTTT. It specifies CASSLRTGVSNQPQHF.

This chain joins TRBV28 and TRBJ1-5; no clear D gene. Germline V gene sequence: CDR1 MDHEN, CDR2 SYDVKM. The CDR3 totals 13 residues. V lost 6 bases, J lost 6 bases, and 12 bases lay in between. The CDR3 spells CASSLAPGQPQHF. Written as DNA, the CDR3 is TGTGCCAGCAGCTTGGCCCCGGGTCAGCCCCAGCATTTT. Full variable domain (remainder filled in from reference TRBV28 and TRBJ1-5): DVKVTQSSRYLVKRTGEKVFLECVQDMDHENMFWYRQDPGLGLRLIYFSYDVKMKEKGDIPEGYSVSREKKERFSLILESASTNQTSMYLCASSLAPGQPQHFGDGTRLSIL.

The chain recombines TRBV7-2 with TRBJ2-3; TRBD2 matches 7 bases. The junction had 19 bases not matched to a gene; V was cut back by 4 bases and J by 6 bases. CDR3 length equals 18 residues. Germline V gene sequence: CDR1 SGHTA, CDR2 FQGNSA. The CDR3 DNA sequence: TGTGCCAGCAGCTCCCTGACCTCCCTCGCGGGAGAAGGGGATACGCAGTATTTT. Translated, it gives CASSSLTSLAGEGDTQYF.

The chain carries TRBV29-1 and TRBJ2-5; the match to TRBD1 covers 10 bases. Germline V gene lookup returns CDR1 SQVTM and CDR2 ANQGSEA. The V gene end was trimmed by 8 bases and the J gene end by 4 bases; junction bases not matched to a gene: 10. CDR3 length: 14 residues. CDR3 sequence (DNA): TGCAGCTCCAAATTCGGGACAGGGGTAGAGACCCAGTACTTC. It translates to CSSKFGTGVETQYF.

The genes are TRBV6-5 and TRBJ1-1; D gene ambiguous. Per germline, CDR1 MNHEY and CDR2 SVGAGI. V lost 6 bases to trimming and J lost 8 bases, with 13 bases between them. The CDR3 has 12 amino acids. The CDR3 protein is CASSHVGLEAFF. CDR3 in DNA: TGTGCCAGCAGCCACGTGGGCCTGGAAGCTTTCTTT.

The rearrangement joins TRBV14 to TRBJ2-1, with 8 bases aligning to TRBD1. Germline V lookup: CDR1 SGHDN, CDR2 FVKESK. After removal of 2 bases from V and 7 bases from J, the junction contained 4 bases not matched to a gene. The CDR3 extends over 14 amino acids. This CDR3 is CASSQSRGRNEQFF. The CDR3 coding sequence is TGTGCCAGCAGCCAATCCAGGGGGCGGAATGAGCAGTTCTTC.

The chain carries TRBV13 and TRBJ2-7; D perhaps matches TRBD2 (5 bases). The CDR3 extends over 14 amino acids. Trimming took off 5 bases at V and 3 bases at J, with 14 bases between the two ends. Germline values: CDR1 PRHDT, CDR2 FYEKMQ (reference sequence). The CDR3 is CASSPPTGIYEQYF. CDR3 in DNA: TGTGCCAGCAGCCCTCCGACGGGGATCTACGAGCAGTACTTC.

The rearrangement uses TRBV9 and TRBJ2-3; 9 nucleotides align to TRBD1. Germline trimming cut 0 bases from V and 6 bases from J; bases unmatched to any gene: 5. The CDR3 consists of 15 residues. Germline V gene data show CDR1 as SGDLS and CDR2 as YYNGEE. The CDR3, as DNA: TGTGCCAGCAGCGTAGAGCCTGGACAGGGGGATACGCAGTATTTT. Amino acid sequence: CASSVEPGQGDTQYF.

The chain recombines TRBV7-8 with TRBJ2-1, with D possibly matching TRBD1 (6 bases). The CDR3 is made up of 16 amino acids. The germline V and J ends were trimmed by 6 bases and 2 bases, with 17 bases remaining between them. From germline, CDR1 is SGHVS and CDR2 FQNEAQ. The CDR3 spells CASRLPGQNTYNEQFF. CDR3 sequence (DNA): TGTGCCAGCAGGTTGCCGGGACAAAATACCTACAATGAGCAGTTCTTC. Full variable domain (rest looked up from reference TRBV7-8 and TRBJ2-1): GAGVSQSPRYKVAKRGQDVALRCDPISGHVSLFWYQQALGQGPEFLTYFQNEAQLDKSGLPSDRFFAERPEGSVSTLKIQRTQQEDSAVYLCASRLPGQNTYNEQFFGPGTRLTVL.

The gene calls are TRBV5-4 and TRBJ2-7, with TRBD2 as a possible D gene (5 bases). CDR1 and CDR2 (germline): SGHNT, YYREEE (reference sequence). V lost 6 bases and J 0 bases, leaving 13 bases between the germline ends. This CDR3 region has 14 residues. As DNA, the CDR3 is TGTGCCAGCAACAAGCGAGGGAGCTCCTACGAGCAGTACTTC. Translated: CASNKRGSSYEQYF.

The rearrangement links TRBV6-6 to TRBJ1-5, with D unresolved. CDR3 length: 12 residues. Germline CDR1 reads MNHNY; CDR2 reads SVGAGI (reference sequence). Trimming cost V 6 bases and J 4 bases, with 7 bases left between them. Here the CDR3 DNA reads TGTGCCAGCAGCTACCTTAATCAGCCCCAGCATTTT. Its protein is CASSYLNQPQHF.

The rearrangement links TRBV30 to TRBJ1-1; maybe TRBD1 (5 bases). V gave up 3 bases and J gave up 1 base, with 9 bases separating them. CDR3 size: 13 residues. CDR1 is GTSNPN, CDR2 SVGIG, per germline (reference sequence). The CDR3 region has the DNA TGTGCCTGGAGATTCGGGGGGAACACTGAAGCTTTCTTT. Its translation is CAWRFGGNTEAFF.

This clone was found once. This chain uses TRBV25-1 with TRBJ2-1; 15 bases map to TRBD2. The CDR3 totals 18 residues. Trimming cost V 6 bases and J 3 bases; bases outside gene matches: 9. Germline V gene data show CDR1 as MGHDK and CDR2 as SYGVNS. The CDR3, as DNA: TGTGCCAGCAGCCCCGGGACTAGCGGGAGGCAATTCTACAATGAGCAGTTCTTC. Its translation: CASSPGTSGRQFYNEQFF.

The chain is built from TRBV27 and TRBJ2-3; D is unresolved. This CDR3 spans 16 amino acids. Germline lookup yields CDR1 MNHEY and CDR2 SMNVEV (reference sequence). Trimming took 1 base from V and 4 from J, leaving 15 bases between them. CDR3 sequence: CASSLLPRVASDTQYF. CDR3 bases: TGTGCCAGCAGTTTATTGCCTCGGGTAGCTTCAGATACGCAGTATTTT.

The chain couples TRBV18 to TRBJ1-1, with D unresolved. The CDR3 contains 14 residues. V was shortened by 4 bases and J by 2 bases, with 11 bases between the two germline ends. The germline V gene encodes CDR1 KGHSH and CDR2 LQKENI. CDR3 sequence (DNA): TGTGCCAGCTCACAGAACCCGGGTAACACTGAAGCTTTCTTT. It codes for CASSQNPGNTEAFF.

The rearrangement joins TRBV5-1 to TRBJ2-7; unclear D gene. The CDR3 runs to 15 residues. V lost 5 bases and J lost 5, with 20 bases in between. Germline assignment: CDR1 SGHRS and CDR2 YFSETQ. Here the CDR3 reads CASSLISRRDDEQYF. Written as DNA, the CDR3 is TGCGCCAGCAGTTTAATCTCCCGGAGAGATGACGAGCAGTACTTC.

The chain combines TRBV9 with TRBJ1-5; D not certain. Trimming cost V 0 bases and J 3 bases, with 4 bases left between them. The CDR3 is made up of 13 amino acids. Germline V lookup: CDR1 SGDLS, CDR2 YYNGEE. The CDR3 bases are TGTGCCAGCAGCGTAGGACACAATCAGCCCCAGCATTTT. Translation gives CASSVGHNQPQHF.

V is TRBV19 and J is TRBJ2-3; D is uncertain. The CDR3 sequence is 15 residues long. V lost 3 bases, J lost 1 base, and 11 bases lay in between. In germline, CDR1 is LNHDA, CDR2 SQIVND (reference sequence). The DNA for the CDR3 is TGTGCCAGTAGTATCCTCACTACGGGCACAGATACGCAGTATTTT. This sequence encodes CASSILTTGTDTQYF.

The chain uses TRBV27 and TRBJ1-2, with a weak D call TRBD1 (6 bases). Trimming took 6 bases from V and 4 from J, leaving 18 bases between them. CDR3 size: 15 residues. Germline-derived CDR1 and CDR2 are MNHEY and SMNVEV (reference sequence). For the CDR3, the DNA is TGTGCCAGCAGCACACGTTTGACAGGCCCCTATGGCTACACCTTC. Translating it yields CASSTRLTGPYGYTF.

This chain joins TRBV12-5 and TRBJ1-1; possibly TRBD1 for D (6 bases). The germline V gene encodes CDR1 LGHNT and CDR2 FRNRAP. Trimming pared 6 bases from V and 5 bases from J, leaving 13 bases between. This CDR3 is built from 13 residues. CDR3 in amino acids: CASGEQGGTEAFF. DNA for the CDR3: TGTGCTAGTGGAGAACAGGGCGGGACTGAAGCTTTCTTT.